Given below is one TCR beta chain in context. Its antigen is unknown. Base-call qualities are not available, and no considerably larger clone is one nucleotide away. This record belongs to a study of cytomegalovirus exposure and HLA in healthy donors (TCRdb year 2017). Background for the entire study: An earlier analysis of 587 of the donors reported 276 Gb of sequence data and 117 million unique TCR beta sequences from roughly 200 million T cells. To decide whether each TCR beta V gene segment behaved as functional or pseudogenic, an earlier analysis of some 580 of the donors relied on high-throughput TCR beta sequencing. A later genetic analysis took genome-wide SNP genotypes for about 65% of the 666 donors and used that subset as a discovery cohort. A later analysis re-analyzed previously published TCR beta repertoires from 666 donors and added high-resolution HLA genotyping to study TCR occurrence patterns. The study combined high-throughput TCR immunosequencing, statistical association of individual TCRs with disease status, and machine learning to predict cytomegalovirus infection status. Roughly 300 gigabases of sequencing data and around 85 million unique TCR sequences made up an early release that covered around 640 HLA-typed donors. Because of strong linkage in the cohort, four or five DR-DQ haplotypes were treated as single units for association and clustering. The aim of the study was to test whether cataloging public T cell receptors could identify signatures of past pathogen exposure. Donor age, sex, ethnicity and CMV serostatus were compiled together with the repertoire data. The genetic ancestry cluster associated with self-reported Caucasian donors included around four fifths of the 300 to 450 genotyped donors. In addition to the first cohort of 650 to 800 subjects, a separate validation cohort of 100 to 150 different subjects was used. Every discovery cohort repertoire had been produced on one sequencing platform. HLA typing covered class I and class II loci at four-digit resolution. Using immunosequencing, the study profiled T cell repertoires from 500 to 800 subjects and related those repertoires to cytomegalovirus serostatus. Rather than using new phenotypic data, the later analysis identified candidate immune exposures from TCR beta sequences and from how often those sequences occurred across donors. Across about 380 genotyped donors of the cohort, an average of approximately 220,000 unique TCR beta nucleotide sequences per donor were sequenced, and approximately 17% of those sequences were non-productive. The number of donors typed differed by locus, with roughly 629-640 for A, B, C, DRB1 and DQB1, roughly 550 for DQA1, under 610 for DPA1, and around 450 for DPB1. Results the study describes overall, beyond this receptor: In a later analysis, HLA-associated TCR beta chains showed more clonal expansion and lower generation probabilities than non-associated chains that were equally common. The cohort was sequenced for TCR beta chains only, and without alpha or paired-chain data the features that could be detected were limited. Several of the top co-occurrence clusters appeared to be linked to parvovirus B19, influenza, CMV and Epstein-Barr virus, according to a later analysis. It was suggested by the authors that the approach could potentially be generalized to other disease states and immunological phenotypes. Specific HLA alleles were associated with more than 15,000 TCR beta sequences at a false discovery rate of 0.05 in a later analysis. An earlier analysis of approximately 590 of the donors showed that most TCR beta V segments appeared in productive rearrangements either about 87% or about 30% of the time, which broadly matched IMGT annotations. An association between a missense DCLRE1C variant and V-gene and J-gene trimming of TCR beta chains was found in a later genetic analysis and replicated in an independent cohort. A later genetic analysis reported fewer N-insertions in productive TCRs among donors in an Asian-associated ancestry cluster than the roughly 700-donor mean. A few of the identified cytomegalovirus-associated TCR beta chains were confirmed in vitro to be specific for cytomegalovirus antigens. The classifier was reported to diagnose cytomegalovirus status with high specificity and sensitivity in both the original and validation cohorts. In a later analysis, the rate of TCR association differed among HLA loci, with DRB1 alleles having the most associated TCRs and HLA-C alleles having the fewest. Linkage disequilibrium might explain the correlated functional status among segregating V segments, but an unknown experimental factor could not be excluded. A group of highly shared sequence variants was considered likely to be a technical artifact of the sequencing pipeline. Sequencing depth was assumed to be roughly uniform across donors in the presence/absence analyses, though that assumption may not hold. The earlier analysis of approximately 540 of the donors excluded roughly 17 rarely observed V segments, including chromosome 9 orphons, because counts were too low. In the study, approximately 160 TCR beta chains were listed as associated with cytomegalovirus. When HLA alleles, especially DR and DQ, strongly co-occurred, TCR associations were difficult to assign to individual alleles. In a later analysis, most CMV-associated TCR beta chains were found to appear HLA-restricted, with HLA associations seemingly driven largely by CMV exposure. HLA typing was unavailable for some donors at each locus, so association tests used only the typed subset. For the cohort, immune exposure information was limited to CMV serostatus. While some public TCRs were present in many individuals, most TCR sequences turned up only very rarely across donors. A further reported finding was that TCR beta sequences accurately predicted the HLA-A and HLA-B alleles for most subjects in the first cohort.

To prepare the library, the immunoSEQ multiplex PCR assay was applied. For the multiplex PCR, a mixture combining 60 forward primers for TCR Vbeta segments and 13 reverse primers for TCR Jbeta segments was used. The CDR3 region of rearranged TCR beta genes was amplified from genomic DNA with a multiplex PCR assay. On the Illumina HiSeq System, the amplified TCR beta libraries were sequenced as 87-base-pair reads. For the original study's pipeline: A later analysis counted tens of millions of unique TCR beta chains across the 550 to 700 repertoires, and roughly 9.9 million of these chains were shared by at least two donors. To remove PCR and sequencing errors, raw reads were error-corrected and collapsed into unique sequences using a nearest-neighbor algorithm that merged closely related sequences. Alignment of CDR3 sequences to IMGT reference sequences was used to assign V, D and J gene segments. For a sequence to be retained, a match of at least six nucleotides was required to both a V gene segment and a J gene segment. A rearrangement counted as productive if the CDR3 had no stop codons and remained in frame with V and J, and every other rearrangement counted as non-productive. CDR3 was defined according to IMGT convention as the region running from the second conserved V-encoded cysteine to the conserved J-encoded phenylalanine. In an earlier analysis of 500 to 650 of the donors, sequences lacking an unambiguous match to a single V gene segment were excluded. In an earlier analysis of several hundred of the donors, a V segment was called functional when productive rearrangements were above 56.7%, and segregating when the standard deviation between donors exceeded 5%. A statistical classification framework was built to diagnose cytomegalovirus status from the catalog of TCR beta chain sequences. V and J gene assignment, in a later analysis, came from comparing TCR nucleotide sequences with IMGT/GENE-DB human TR gene sequences. Using the TCRdist pipeline, a later analysis assigned CDR3 sequences along with most-parsimonious VDJ recombination scenarios. A later analysis defined each TCR beta chain by its CDR3 amino acid sequence plus V-gene family, and excluded reads lacking a unique V-gene family. As a way to deal with suspected cross-contamination and a sequencing artifact, a later analysis dropped 450 to 600 nucleotide sequences that were highly shared and had low generation probability. In a later analysis, a clonal expansion index for each public chain was calculated from normalized within-repertoire ranks of inferred template counts. In a later analysis, generation probabilities were computed with a VDJ recombination model fitted to out-of-frame rearrangements, and the resulting probabilities were checked against IGoR. Hypergeometric tests were used in a later analysis to score TCR-TCR, TCR-HLA and TCR-CMV co-occurrence, with a repertoire-size bias correction applied to the TCR pairs. False discovery rates were estimated in a later analysis by permuting HLA or CMV assignments 20 times. In a later analysis, co-occurring TCRs were grouped using DBSCAN, and TCRdist sequence similarity was added for clustering within HLA-allele-positive subsets. For co-occurrence clustering, repertoires with fewer than 30,000 or more than 120,000 public chains were excluded, along with about five repertoires with anomalous nucleotide sharing. TCRdb obtained this table from immuneACCESS and retained in-frame rearrangements with V and J assigned. These tables miss some clones; where compared with another copy, unresolved V genes account for less than half of the shortfall, and the remainder is unexplained. V and J calls and clone size are given by that table; D and trimming were obtained from the DNA. A total of nearly 300,000 clones appear in this sample, roughly 88% of them only once. The top ten clonotypes cover around 3.7% of the sample.

In total, around 600 healthy bone marrow donors made up the cohort. At the time of sampling, every cohort member was nominally healthy, though immune exposures that went unrecorded were likely present. The donor was CMV seropositive and was included in the group of 250 to 350 seropositive cohort members. A peripheral blood sample was provided by each donor, and peripheral blood mononuclear cells were used for TCR beta sequencing. Genomic DNA extraction from the blood cell samples was performed with the Qiagen DNeasy Blood Extraction Kit. Sequencing was done on a sample of PBMCs. The receptor was derived from a man aged 35-49 years in good health and CMV-seropositive.

The DNA sequence is given as TGTGCCAGCAGTCTGGGGTGGGGGCAAGGAAACACCATATATTTT. This yields the protein CASSLGWGQGNTIYF. Recombination joined TRBV6-1 with TRBJ1-3; TRBD1 is possibly the D segment (6 matching bases). Including cysteine and phenylalanine, the CDR3 has 15 amino acids. Of the read, only the CDR3 DNA is kept; its 45 bases are in frame from base 1. In the germline V gene, CDR1 corresponds to MNHNS and CDR2 to SASEGT. V was cut back by 5 bases and J by 4 bases, leaving a gap of 15 bases between them.